The 14 T cell receptor beta chains below were found in one sample sequenced in a study of regulatory T cells in long-lasting Graves disease. The time point: newly diagnosed GD, antithyroid drugs for less than 3 months. Construction of the TCR library relied on RNA isolated from PBMCs. Construction of the TCR beta libraries employed iRepertoire HTBI primers in conjunction with Arm-PCR of CDR3 regions. MiXCR, applied by TCRdb to the multiplex PCR reads, yields one record per CDR3 protein. The data hold roughly 500,000 distinct CDR3 sequences, with approximately 13% observed a single time. These data were likewise used in another study, on T cells in Graves' hyperthyroidism and ophthalmopathy.

The sample in question was peripheral blood mononuclear cells (PBMCs), obtained at new diagnosis, from a patient treated with antithyroid drugs. These receptors originate from a man in his thirties or forties with Graves disease.

This clonotype was found many times. J is TRBJ2-1 and V is TRBV5-1; D unresolved. Per the germline V gene, CDR1 is SGHRS and CDR2 is YFSETQ. This CDR3 contains 13 residues. V lost 2 bases to trimming and J lost 7 bases, with 10 bases between them. The CDR3 DNA reads as TGCGCCAGCAGCTTACCGCGAAGGAATGAGCAGTTCTTC. Amino acid sequence: CASSLPRRNEQFF.

V and J are TRBV15 and TRBJ2-7, with no clear D. The CDR3 length is 14 residues. Trimming pared 7 bases from V and 2 bases from J, leaving 15 bases between. The V gene's germline CDR1 is LNHNV and CDR2 YYDKDF (reference sequence). The CDR3 sequence is CATMKRGRAYEQYF. CDR3 nucleotide sequence: TGTGCCACCATGAAAAGAGGAAGAGCCTACGAGCAGTACTTC.

This clonotype was detected many times. The V call is TRBV20-1, the J call TRBJ2-7; 7 bases line up with TRBD1. The germline V gene encodes CDR1 DFQATT and CDR2 SNEGSKA (reference sequence). Trimming at V came to 6 bases and at J to 6 bases, leaving 11 bases not matched to a gene. The CDR3 is 13 amino acids. CDR3 nucleotides: TGCAGTGCCGACCACAGGGGTGTGATCGAGCAGTACTTC. This translates into CSADHRGVIEQYF.

The V and J genes are TRBV29-1 and TRBJ2-7; a possible D gene is TRBD2 (5 bases). The V gene lost 4 bases and the J gene lost 3 bases, with 10 bases spanning the gap. The CDR3 spans 12 residues. Germline V gene lookup returns CDR1 SQVTM and CDR2 ANQGSEA. The CDR3 is CSVGGQNYEQYF. CDR3 sequence (DNA): TGCAGCGTTGGAGGGCAGAACTACGAGCAGTACTTC.

This clonotype showed up many times. The gene calls are TRBV20-1 and TRBJ2-5, with D possibly being TRBD2 (7 bases). Germline values: CDR1 DFQATT, CDR2 SNEGSKA (reference sequence). The ends were cut back, 0 bases at V and 5 bases at J, with 19 bases in the middle. The CDR3 totals 16 residues. The CDR3 loop is CSARDLQGGGLETQYF. The CDR3 coding sequence is TGCAGTGCTAGAGATCTACAGGGAGGGGGATTGGAGACCCAGTACTTC.

This clonotype has a count of ten or more. The chain couples TRBV24-1 to TRBJ1-5, with D possibly matching TRBD1 (5 bases). V lost 8 bases to trimming and J lost 0 bases, with 10 bases between them. CDR1 and CDR2 from the germline V gene are KGHDR and SFDVKD. The CDR3 is 14 residues long. CDR3 coding DNA: TGTGCCACCACGGACACCAATAGCAATCAGCCCCAGCATTTT. This translates into CATTDTNSNQPQHF.

This clonotype was recorded a few times. J is TRBJ2-3 and V is TRBV6-2 or TRBV6-3; D is possibly TRBD1 or TRBD2 (5 bases each). In germline, CDR1 is MNHEY, CDR2 SVGEGT. The length of the CDR3 is 15 residues. Trimming left V 6 bases short and J 2 bases short, with 15 bases between. Here the CDR3 reads CASRLRGRNTDTQYF. CDR3 coding DNA: TGTGCCAGCAGGTTAAGGGGACGGAACACAGATACGCAGTATTTT.

This clonotype was observed many times. This chain links TRBV11-2 with TRBJ2-3, with 8 bases lining up with TRBD1. The CDR3 loop spans 17 amino acids. From germline, CDR1 is SGHAT and CDR2 FQNNGV. V dropped 4 bases and J dropped 2; count of bases not matched to a gene: 11. This CDR3 reads CASSWEDRAAVTDTQYF. CDR3 DNA: TGTGCCAGCAGCTGGGAGGACAGGGCTGCAGTCACAGATACGCAGTATTTT.

This clonotype came up many times. The chain carries TRBV3-1 and TRBJ1-1; tentatively, D is TRBD1 (6 bases). This CDR3 is 16 amino acids long. Trimming took off 4 bases at V and 2 bases at J, with 17 bases between the two ends. Germline-derived CDR1 and CDR2 are LGHDT and YNNKEL (reference sequence). The CDR3 reads CASSRRYGQTNTEAFF. In nucleotides, the CDR3 is TGTGCCAGCAGCCGAAGATATGGACAGACAAACACTGAAGCTTTCTTT.

V gene TRBV6-1 combines with J gene TRBJ2-7; D gene unclear. Germline V gene lookup returns CDR1 MNHNS and CDR2 SASEGT. This CDR3 contains 16 residues. V was trimmed by 2 bases and J by 0 bases, leaving 14 bases between them. The CDR3 DNA follows: TGTGCCAGCAGTGAAAGGTTGAGGTCCTTCTCCTACGAGCAGTACTTC. This sequence encodes CASSERLRSFSYEQYF.

This clonotype has ten or more counts. The genes are TRBV13 and TRBJ1-3; D is unresolved. The CDR3 is made up of 14 amino acids. Germline CDR1 and CDR2: PRHDT and FYEKMQ (reference sequence). The V gene lost 5 bases and the J gene lost 0 bases, with 8 bases spanning the gap. CDR3 in DNA: TGTGCCAGCAGCCCTCGAATCTCTGGAAACACCATATATTTT. Its protein is CASSPRISGNTIYF.

Ten or more counts support this clonotype. This chain links TRBV7-2 with TRBJ2-3; no definite D call. V was shortened by 5 bases and J by 6 bases, with 21 bases between the two germline ends. The CDR3 has 16 amino acids. From germline, CDR1 is SGHTA and CDR2 FQGNSA. This chain's CDR3 is CASSPRIASHVDTQYF. The CDR3 DNA follows: TGTGCCAGCAGCCCGCGGATAGCCTCACACGTGGATACGCAGTATTTT.

This clonotype appeared many times. The rearrangement uses TRBV12-3 or TRBV12-4 and TRBJ2-3; no definite D call. Trimming pared 1 base from V and 2 bases from J, leaving 7 bases between. This CDR3 is 14 amino acids long. DNA for the CDR3: TGTGCCAGCAGTTTAGTGGCGATCACAGATACGCAGTATTTT. It encodes CASSLVAITDTQYF.

In regard to this clonotype: A read error may produce the germline difference seen at one junction end. This sequence joins TRBV12-3 or TRBV12-4 and TRBJ2-2; 8 nucleotides align to TRBD2. The CDR3 sequence is 14 residues long. CDR3 DNA: TGTGCCAGCAGCCCGAGCGGGAGAGGCGGGGAGCCGTTTTTT. As protein: CASSPSGRGGEPFF.